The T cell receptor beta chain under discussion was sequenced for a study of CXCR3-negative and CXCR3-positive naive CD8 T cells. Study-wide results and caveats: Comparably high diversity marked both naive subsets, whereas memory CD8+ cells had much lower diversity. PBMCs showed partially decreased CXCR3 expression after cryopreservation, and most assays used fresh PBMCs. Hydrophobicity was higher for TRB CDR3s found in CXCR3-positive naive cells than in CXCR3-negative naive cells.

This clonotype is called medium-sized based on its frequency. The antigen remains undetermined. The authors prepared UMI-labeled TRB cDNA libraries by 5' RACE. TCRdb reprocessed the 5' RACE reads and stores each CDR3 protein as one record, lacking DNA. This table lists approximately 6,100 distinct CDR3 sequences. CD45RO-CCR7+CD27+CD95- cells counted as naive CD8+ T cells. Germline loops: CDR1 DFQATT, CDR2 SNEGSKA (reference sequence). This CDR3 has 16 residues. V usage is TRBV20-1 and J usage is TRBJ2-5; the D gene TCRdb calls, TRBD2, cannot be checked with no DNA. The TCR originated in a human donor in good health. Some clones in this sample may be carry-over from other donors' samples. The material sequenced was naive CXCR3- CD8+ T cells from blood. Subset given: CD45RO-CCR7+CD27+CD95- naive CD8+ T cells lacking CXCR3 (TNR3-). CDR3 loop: CSAMKTGTSGMETQYF.